This T cell receptor (beta chain) was identified in a study of blood T cell repertoires in COVID-19. Study details: Sites in the United States, Italy and Spain provided acute and convalescent COVID-19 samples. Sample material is recorded as cDNA or gDNA derived from T cells, B-cell-depleted T cells, or PBMCs.

Clones were read by immunoSEQ multiplex PCR, and TCRdb kept only the in-frame ones, dropping some. The sample includes more than 12,000 clones, around 77% of them seen just once. Germline V gene data show CDR1 as SGDLS and CDR2 as YYNGEE. CDR3 length equals 14 residues. Unmatched junction bases numbered 4, after V lost 0 bases and J lost 6 bases. The TCR originated in a human donor in a cohort sampled during active COVID-19. The V and J genes are TRBV9 and TRBJ2-7; 9 bases agree with TRBD1. The sequenced sample was peripheral blood. As DNA, the CDR3 is TGTGCCAGCAGCGTAGACAGGGGGCGGTCCGAGCAGTACTTC. This codes for CASSVDRGRSEQYF.